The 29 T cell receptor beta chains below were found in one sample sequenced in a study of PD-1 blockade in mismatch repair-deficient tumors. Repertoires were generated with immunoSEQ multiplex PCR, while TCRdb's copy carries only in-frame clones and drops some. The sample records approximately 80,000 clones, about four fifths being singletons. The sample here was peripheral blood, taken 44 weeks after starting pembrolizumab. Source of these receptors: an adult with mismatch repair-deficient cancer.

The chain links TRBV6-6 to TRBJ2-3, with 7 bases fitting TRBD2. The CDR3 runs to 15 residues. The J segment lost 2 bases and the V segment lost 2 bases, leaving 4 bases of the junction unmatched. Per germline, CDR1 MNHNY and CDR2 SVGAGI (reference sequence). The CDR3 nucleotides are TGTGCCAGCAGTTACGGGACTACAACCACAGATACGCAGTATTTT. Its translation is CASSYGTTTTDTQYF.

CDR3 protein: CSASGLSTYNEQFF. CDR3 DNA sequence: TGCAGCGCCTCGGGACTTTCAACCTACAATGAGCAGTTCTTC. The genes are TRBV29-1 and TRBJ2-1, with a weak D call TRBD2 (6 bases). Trimming removed 7 bases at V and 2 bases at J, with 15 bases between. Per the germline V gene, CDR1 is SQVTM and CDR2 is ANQGSEA. The CDR3 spans 14 residues.

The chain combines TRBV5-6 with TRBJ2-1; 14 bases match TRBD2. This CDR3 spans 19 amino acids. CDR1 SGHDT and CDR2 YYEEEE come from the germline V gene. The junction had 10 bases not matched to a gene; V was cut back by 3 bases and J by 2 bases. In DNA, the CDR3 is TGTGCCAGCAGCTCTCAGAGACTAGCGGGAGGGATCACCTACAATGAGCAGTTCTTC. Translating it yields CASSSQRLAGGITYNEQFF.

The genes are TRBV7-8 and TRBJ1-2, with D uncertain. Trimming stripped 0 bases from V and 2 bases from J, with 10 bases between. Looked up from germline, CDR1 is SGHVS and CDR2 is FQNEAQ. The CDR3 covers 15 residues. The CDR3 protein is CASSLALVRNYGYTF. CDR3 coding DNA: TGTGCCAGCAGCTTAGCGTTAGTACGGAACTATGGCTACACCTTC. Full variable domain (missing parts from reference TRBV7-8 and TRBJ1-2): GAGVSQSPRYKVAKRGQDVALRCDPISGHVSLFWYQQALGQGPEFLTYFQNEAQLDKSGLPSDRFFAERPEGSVSTLKIQRTQQEDSAVYLCASSLALVRNYGYTFGSGTRLTVV.

The CDR3 spells CASSQVDRPYEQYF. The DNA for the CDR3 is TGTGCCAGCAGCCAAGTGGACAGGCCCTACGAGCAGTACTTC. The rearrangement joins TRBV14 to TRBJ2-5; 7 bases line up with TRBD1. Gene TRBJ2-7 matches the end of the DNA better, so the J call may be wrong. Germline CDR1 and CDR2: SGHDN and FVKESK. The CDR3 is 14 amino acids.

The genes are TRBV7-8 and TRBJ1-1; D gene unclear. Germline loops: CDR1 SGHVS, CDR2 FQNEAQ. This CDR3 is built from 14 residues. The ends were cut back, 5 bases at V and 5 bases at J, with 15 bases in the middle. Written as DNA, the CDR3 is TGTGCCAGCAGCCCAGCGGTTGGGAGAACTGAAGCTTTCTTT. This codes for CASSPAVGRTEAFF. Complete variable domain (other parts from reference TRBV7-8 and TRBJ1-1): GAGVSQSPRYKVAKRGQDVALRCDPISGHVSLFWYQQALGQGPEFLTYFQNEAQLDKSGLPSDRFFAERPEGSVSTLKIQRTQQEDSAVYLCASSPAVGRTEAFFGQGTRLTVV.

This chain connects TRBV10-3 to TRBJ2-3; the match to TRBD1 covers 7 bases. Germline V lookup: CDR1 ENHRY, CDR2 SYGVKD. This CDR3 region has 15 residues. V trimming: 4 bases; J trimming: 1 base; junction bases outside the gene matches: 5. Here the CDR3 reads CAISARDRGTDTQYF. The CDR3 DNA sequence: TGTGCCATCAGTGCTCGGGACAGAGGCACAGATACGCAGTATTTT.

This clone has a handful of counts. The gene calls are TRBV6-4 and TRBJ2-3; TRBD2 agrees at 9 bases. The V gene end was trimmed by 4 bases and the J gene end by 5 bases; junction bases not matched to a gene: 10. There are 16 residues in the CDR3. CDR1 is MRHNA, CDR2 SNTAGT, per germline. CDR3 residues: CASSADSGSNKDTQYF. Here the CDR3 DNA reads TGTGCCAGCAGTGCAGATAGCGGGAGTAACAAAGATACGCAGTATTTT.

CDR3 DNA sequence: TGTGCTAGTGGTCCGGCGGGGAGCTCTGGGGCCAACGTCCTGACTTTC. Translated, it gives CASGPAGSSGANVLTF. The chain combines TRBV12-5 with TRBJ2-6; a weak D match, TRBD2 (6 bases). Germline CDR1 reads LGHNT; CDR2 reads FRNRAP. V was clipped by 5 bases and J by 0 bases, with 11 bases between them. The CDR3 contains 16 residues.

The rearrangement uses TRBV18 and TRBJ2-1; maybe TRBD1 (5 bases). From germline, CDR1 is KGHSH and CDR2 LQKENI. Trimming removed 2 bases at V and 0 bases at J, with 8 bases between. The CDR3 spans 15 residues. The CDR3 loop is CASSPAGSSYNEQFF. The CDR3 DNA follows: TGTGCCAGCTCACCAGCAGGGTCCTCCTACAATGAGCAGTTCTTC.

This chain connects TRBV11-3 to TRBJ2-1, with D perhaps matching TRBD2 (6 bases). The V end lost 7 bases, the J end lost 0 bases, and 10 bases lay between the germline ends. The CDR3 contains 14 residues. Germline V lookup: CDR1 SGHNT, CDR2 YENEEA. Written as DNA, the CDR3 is TGTGCCAGCAAACTAGCAGGCTCCTACAATGAGCAGTTCTTC. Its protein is CASKLAGSYNEQFF.

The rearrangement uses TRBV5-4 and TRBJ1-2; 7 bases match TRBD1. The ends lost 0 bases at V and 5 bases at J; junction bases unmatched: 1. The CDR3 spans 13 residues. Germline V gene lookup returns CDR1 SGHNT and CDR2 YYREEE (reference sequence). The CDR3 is CASSLEQGYGYTF. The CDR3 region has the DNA TGTGCCAGCAGCTTGGAACAGGGGTATGGCTACACCTTC.

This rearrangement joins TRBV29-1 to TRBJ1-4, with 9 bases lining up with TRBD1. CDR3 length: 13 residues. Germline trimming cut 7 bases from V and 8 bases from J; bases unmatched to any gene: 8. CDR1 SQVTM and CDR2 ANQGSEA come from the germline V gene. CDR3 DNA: TGCAGCGCCCAGAAGGACAGGGGAGAAAAACTGTTTTTT. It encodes CSAQKDRGEKLFF.

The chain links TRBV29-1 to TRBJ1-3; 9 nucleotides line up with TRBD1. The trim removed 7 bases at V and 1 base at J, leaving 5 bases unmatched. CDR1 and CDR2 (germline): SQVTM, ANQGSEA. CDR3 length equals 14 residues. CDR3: CSAGQGLSGNTIYF. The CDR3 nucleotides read TGCAGCGCGGGACAGGGTTTATCTGGAAACACCATATATTTT.

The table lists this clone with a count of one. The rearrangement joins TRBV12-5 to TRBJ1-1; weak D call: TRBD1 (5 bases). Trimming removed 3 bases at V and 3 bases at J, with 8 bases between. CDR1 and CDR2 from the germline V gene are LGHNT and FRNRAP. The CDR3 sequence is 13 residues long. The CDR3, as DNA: TGTGCTAGTGGTTTACAGGATTACACTGAAGCTTTCTTT. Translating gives CASGLQDYTEAFF.

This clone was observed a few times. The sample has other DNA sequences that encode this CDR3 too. CDR3 DNA sequence: TGTGCCAGCAGCGGATCACAGGGTCTGAGCGGCTACACCTTC. The encoded protein is CASSGSQGLSGYTF. The chain couples TRBV9 to TRBJ1-2, with TRBD1 as a possible D gene (6 bases). The CDR3 totals 14 residues. V lost 3 bases and J 8 bases, leaving 17 bases between the germline ends. Germline V gene lookup returns CDR1 SGDLS and CDR2 YYNGEE.

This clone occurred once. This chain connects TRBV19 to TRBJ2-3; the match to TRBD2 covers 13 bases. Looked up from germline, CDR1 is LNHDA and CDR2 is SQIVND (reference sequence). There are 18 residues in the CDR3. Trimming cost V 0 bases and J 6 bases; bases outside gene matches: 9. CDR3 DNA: TGTGCCAGTAGTATAGATCTGGAGACTAGCGGGAGGTTGGATACGCAGTATTTT. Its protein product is CASSIDLETSGRLDTQYF.

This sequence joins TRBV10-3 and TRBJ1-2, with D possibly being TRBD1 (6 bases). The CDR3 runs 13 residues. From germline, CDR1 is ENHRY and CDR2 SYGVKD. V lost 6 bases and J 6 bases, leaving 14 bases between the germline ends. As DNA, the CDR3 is TGTGCCATCAGGGGGGGGGCAGTCGATGGCTACACCTTC. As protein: CAIRGGAVDGYTF.

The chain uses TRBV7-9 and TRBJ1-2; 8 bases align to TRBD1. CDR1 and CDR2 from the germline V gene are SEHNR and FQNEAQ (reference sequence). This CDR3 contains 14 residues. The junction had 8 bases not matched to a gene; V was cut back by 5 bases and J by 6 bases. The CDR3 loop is CASSDWTGNDGYTF. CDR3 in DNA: TGTGCCAGCAGCGACTGGACAGGGAATGATGGCTACACCTTC.

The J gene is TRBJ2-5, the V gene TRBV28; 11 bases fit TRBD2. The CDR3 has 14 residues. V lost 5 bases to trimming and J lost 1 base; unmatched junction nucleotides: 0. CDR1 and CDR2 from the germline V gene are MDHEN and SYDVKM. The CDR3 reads CASSLAGGQETQYF. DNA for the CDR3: TGTGCCAGCAGTCTAGCGGGGGGCCAAGAGACCCAGTACTTC.

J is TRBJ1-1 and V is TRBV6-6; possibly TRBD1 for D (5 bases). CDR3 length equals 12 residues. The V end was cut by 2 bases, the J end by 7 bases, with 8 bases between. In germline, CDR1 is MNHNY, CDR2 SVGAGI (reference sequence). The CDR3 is CASSYGGGEAFF. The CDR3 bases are TGTGCCAGCAGTTACGGGGGTGGTGAAGCTTTCTTT.

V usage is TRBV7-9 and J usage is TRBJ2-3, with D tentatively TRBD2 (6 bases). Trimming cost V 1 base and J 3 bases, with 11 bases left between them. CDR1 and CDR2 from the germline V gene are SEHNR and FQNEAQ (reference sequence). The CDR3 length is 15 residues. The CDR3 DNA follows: TGTGCCAGCAGCTTAGGCGGTGGGGGGACAGATACGCAGTATTTT. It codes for CASSLGGGGTDTQYF.

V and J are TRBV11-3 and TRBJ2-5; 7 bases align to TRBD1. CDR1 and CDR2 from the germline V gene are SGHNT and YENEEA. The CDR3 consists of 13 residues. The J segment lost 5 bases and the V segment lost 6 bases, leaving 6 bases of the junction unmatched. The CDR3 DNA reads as TGTGCCAGCAGTAGGGAACAGGGGGAGACCCAGTACTTC. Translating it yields CASSREQGETQYF.

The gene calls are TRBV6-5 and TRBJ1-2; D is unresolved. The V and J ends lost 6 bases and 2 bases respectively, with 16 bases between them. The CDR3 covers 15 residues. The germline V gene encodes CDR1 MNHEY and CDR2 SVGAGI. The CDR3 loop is CASSPQRDGNYGYTF. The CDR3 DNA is TGTGCCAGCAGCCCCCAAAGGGATGGAAACTATGGCTACACCTTC.

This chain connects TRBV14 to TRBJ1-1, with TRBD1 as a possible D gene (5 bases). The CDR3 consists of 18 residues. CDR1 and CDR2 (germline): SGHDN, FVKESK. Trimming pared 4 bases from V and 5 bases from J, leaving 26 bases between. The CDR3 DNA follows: TGTGCCAGCAGCCGTTATGGGGGGGGTAAAATAAGAAGTACTGAAGCTTTCTTT. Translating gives CASSRYGGGKIRSTEAFF.

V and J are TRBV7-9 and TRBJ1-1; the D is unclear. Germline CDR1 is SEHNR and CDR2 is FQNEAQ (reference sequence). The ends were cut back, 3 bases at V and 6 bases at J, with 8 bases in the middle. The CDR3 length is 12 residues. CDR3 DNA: TGTGCCAGCAGCTTTCAGCCCTCTGAAGCTTTCTTT. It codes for CASSFQPSEAFF.

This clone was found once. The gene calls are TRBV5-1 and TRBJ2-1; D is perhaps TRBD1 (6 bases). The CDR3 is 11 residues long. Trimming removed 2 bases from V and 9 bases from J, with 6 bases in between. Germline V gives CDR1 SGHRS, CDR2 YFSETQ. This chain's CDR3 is CASSLGGEQFF. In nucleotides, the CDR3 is TGCGCCAGCAGCTTAGGGGGTGAGCAGTTCTTC.

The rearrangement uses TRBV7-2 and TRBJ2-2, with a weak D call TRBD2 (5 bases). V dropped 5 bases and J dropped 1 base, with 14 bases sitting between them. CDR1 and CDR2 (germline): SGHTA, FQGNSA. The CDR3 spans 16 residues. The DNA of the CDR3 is TGTGCCAGCAGCCCGAAGGACTGGAAGAACACCGGGGAGCTGTTTTTT. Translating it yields CASSPKDWKNTGELFF.

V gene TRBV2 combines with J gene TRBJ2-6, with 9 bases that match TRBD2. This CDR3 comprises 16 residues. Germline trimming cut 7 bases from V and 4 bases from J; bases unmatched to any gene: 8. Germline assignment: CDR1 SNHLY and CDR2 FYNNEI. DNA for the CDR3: TGTGCCAGCACAGGAACACTAGCGGGCGGGGCCAACGTCCTGACTTTC. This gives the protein CASTGTLAGGANVLTF. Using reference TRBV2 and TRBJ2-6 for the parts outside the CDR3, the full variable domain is EPEVTQTPSHQVTQMGQEVILRCVPISNHLYFYWYRQILGQKVEFLVSFYNNEISEKSEIFDDQFSVERPDGSNFTLKIRSTKLEDSAMYFCASTGTLAGGANVLTFGAGSRLTVL.